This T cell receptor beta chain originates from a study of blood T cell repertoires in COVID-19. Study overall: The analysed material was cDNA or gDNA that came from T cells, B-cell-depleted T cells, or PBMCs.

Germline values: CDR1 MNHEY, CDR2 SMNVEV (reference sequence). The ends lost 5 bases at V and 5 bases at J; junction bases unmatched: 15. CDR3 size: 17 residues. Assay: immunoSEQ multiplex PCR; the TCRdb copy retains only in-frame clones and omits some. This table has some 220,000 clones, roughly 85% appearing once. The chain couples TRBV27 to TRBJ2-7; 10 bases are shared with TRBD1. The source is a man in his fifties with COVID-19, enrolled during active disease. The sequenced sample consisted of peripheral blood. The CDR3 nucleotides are TGTGCCAGCAGTCCCTCCTGGACAGGGGGTGACCGCCACGAGCAGTACTTC. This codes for CASSPSWTGGDRHEQYF.